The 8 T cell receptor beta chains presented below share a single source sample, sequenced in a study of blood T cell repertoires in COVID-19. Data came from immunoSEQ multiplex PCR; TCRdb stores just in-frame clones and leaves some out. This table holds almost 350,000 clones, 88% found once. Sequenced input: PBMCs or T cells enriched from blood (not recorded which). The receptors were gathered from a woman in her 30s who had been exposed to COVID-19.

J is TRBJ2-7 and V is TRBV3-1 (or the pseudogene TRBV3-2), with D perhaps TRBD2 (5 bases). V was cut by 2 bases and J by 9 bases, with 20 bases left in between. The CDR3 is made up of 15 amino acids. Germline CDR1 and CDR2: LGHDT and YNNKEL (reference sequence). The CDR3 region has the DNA TGTGCCAGCAGCCAAAGTGCGCTAGCTAGCAAGGGGCAGTACTTC. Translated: CASSQSALASKGQYF.

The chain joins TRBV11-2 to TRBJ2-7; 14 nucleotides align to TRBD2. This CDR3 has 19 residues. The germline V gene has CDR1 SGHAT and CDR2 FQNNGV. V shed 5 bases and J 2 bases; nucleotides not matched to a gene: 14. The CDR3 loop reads CASSLTGTSGSFMTYEQYF. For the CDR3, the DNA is TGTGCCAGCAGCCTCACCGGGACTAGCGGGAGCTTTATGACCTACGAGCAGTACTTC. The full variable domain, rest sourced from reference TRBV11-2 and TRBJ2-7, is EAGVAQSPRYKIIEKRQSVAFWCNPISGHATLYWYQQILGQGPKLLIQFQNNGVVDDSQLPKDRFSAERLKGVDSTLKIQPAKLEDSAVYLCASSLTGTSGSFMTYEQYFGPGTRLTVT.

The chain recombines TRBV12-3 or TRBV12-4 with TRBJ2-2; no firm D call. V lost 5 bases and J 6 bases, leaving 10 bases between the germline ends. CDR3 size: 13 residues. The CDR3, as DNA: TGTGCCAGCAGTGCCGACAATTCCGGGGAGCTGTTTTTT. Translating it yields CASSADNSGELFF.

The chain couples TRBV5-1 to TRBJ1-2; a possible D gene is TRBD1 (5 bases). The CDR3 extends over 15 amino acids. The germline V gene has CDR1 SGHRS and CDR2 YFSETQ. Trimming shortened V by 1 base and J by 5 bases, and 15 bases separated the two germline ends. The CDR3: CASSLPGEGRYGYTF. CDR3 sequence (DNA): TGCGCCAGCAGCTTGCCGGGGGAAGGACGGTATGGCTACACCTTC.

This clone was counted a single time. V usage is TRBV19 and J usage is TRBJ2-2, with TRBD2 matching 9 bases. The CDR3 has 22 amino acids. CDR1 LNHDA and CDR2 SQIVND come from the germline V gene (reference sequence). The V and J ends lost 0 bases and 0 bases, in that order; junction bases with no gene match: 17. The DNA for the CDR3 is TGTGCCAGTAGTATAGATTCGCGTACTAGCGGGTTCGGAGTACCGAACACCGGGGAGCTGTTTTTT. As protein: CASSIDSRTSGFGVPNTGELFF.

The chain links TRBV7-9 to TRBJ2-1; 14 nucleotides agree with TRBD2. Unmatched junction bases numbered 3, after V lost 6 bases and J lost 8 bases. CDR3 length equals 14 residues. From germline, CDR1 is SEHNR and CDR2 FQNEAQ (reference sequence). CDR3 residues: CASRLTSGRDEQFF. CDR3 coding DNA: TGTGCCAGCAGGTTGACTAGCGGGAGGGATGAGCAGTTCTTC.

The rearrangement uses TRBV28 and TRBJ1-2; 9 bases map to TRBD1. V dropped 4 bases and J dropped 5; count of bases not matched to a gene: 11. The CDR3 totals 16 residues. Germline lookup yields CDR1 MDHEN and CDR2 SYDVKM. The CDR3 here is CASSSPGTGHEYGYTF. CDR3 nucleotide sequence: TGTGCCAGCAGTTCACCCGGGACAGGGCACGAATATGGCTACACCTTC.

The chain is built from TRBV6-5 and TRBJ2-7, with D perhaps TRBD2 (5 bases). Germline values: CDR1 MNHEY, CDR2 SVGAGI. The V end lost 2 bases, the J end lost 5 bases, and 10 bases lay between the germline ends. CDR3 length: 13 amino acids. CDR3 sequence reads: CASSYLRGNEQYF. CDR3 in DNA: TGTGCCAGCAGTTACCTCCGGGGAAACGAGCAGTACTTC.